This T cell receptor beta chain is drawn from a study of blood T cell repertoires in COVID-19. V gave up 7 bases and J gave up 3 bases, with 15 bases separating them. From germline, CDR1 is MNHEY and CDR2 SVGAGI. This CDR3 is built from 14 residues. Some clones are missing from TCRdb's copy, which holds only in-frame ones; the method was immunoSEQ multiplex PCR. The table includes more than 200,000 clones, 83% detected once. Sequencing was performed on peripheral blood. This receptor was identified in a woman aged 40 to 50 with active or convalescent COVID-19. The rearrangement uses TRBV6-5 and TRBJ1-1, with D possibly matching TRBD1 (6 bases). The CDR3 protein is CASTPLPGDTEAFF. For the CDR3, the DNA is TGTGCCAGCACCCCCCTGCCAGGGGACACTGAAGCTTTCTTT.